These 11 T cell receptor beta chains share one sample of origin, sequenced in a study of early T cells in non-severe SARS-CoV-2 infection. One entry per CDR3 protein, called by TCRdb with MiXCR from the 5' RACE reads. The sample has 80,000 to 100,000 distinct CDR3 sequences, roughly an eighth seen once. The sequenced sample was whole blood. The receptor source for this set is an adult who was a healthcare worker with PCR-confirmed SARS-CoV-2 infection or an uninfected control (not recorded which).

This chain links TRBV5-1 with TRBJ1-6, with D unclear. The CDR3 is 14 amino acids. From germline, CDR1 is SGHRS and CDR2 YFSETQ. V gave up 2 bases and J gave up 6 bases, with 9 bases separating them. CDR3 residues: CASSFGQLNSPLHF. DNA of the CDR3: TGCGCCAGCAGCTTTGGGCAGCTTAATTCACCCCTCCACTTT.

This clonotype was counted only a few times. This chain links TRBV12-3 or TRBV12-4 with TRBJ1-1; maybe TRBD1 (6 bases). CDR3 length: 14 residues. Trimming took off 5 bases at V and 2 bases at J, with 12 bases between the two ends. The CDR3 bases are TGTGCCAGCAGTATACGACAGGTAAACACTGAAGCTTTCTTT. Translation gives CASSIRQVNTEAFF.

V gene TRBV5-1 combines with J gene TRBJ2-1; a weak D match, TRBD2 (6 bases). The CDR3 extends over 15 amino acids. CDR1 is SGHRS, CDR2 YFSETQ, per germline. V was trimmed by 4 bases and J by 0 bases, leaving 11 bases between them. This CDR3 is CASSVAASSYNEQFF. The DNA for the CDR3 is TGCGCCAGCAGCGTAGCGGCGAGCTCCTACAATGAGCAGTTCTTC.

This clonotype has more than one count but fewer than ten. The CDR3 coding sequence is TGTGCCAGCAGCGTGGGACAGGGGGCGAGGAGCTCCTACAATGAGCAGTTCTTC. Translated: CASSVGQGARSSYNEQFF. The chain carries TRBV5-6 and TRBJ2-1; 12 positions agree with TRBD1. The J segment lost 0 bases and the V segment lost 4 bases, leaving 8 bases of the junction unmatched. Germline assignment: CDR1 SGHDT and CDR2 YYEEEE. The CDR3 totals 18 residues.

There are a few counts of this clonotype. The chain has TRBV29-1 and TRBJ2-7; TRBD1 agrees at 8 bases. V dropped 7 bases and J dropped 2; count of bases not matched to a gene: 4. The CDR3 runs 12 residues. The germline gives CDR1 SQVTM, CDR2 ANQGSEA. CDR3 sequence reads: CSALGQAYEQYF. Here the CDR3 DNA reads TGCAGCGCACTGGGACAGGCCTACGAGCAGTACTTC.

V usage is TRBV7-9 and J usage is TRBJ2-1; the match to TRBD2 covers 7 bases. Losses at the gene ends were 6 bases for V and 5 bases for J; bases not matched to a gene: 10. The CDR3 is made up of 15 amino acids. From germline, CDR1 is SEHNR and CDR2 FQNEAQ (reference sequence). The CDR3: CASRLGLAANNEQFF. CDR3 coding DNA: TGTGCCAGCAGGCTGGGTCTAGCGGCAAACAATGAGCAGTTCTTC.

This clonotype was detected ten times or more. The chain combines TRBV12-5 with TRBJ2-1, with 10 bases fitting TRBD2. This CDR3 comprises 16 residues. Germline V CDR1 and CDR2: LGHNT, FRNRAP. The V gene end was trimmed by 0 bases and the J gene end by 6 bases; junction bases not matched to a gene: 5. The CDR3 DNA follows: TGTGCTAGTGGTTTGGTACCTAGCGGGAGCGTCAATGAGCAGTTCTTC. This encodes CASGLVPSGSVNEQFF.

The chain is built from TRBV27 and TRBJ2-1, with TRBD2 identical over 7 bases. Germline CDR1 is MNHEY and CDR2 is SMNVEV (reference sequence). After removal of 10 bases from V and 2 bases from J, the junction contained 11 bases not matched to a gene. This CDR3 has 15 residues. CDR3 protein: CATRGRDLPYNEQFF. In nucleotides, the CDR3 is TGTGCCACCCGAGGGAGGGACCTACCCTACAATGAGCAGTTCTTC.

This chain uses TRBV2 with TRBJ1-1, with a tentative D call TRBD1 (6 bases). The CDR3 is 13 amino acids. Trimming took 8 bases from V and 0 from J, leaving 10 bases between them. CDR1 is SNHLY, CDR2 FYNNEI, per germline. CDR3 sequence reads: CASGQMVNTEAFF. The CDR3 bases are TGTGCCAGCGGACAGATGGTGAACACTGAAGCTTTCTTT.

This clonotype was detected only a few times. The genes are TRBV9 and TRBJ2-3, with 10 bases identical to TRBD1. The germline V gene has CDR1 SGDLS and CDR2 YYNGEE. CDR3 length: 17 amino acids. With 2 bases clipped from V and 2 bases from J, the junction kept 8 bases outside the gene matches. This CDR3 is CASSVTGTGALTDTQYF. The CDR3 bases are TGTGCCAGCAGCGTGACCGGGACAGGGGCACTCACAGATACGCAGTATTTT.

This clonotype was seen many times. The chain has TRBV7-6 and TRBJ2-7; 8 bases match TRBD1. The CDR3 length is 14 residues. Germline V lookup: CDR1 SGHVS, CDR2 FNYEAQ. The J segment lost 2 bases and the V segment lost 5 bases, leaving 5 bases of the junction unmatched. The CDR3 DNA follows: TGTGCCAGCAGCCGACAGGGGTCACCCTACGAGCAGTACTTC. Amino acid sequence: CASSRQGSPYEQYF.